The present T cell receptor (beta chain) was sequenced within a study of T cells after yellow fever vaccination. On the study more broadly: Low-cell-number fractions were prepared with SMART-Seq v4 Ultra Low Input.

TCRdb passed the 5' RACE reads through MiXCR, listing each CDR3 protein once. This table has around 230,000 distinct CDR3 sequences, approximately 6.3% appearing once. Germline lookup yields CDR1 SNHLY and CDR2 FYNNEI. Trimming pared 3 bases from V and 5 bases from J, leaving 10 bases between. There are 13 residues in the CDR3. This clonotype was counted only a few times. Its antigen is unidentified. General study results and limits: Researchers cautioned that FACS-sorted repertoires could harbor abundant clonotypes contaminating from the bulk population.

The sequencing here drew on CD4+ T cells sorted from PBMCs, taken on the day of the yellow fever booster vaccination. The chain carries TRBV2 and TRBJ1-2; D ambiguous. The receptor was derived from a man under 40 who received the YFV17D yellow fever vaccine. The CDR3 loop is CASSDNRRYGYTF. The CDR3 region has the DNA TGTGCCAGCAGTGACAACAGAAGGTATGGCTACACCTTC.